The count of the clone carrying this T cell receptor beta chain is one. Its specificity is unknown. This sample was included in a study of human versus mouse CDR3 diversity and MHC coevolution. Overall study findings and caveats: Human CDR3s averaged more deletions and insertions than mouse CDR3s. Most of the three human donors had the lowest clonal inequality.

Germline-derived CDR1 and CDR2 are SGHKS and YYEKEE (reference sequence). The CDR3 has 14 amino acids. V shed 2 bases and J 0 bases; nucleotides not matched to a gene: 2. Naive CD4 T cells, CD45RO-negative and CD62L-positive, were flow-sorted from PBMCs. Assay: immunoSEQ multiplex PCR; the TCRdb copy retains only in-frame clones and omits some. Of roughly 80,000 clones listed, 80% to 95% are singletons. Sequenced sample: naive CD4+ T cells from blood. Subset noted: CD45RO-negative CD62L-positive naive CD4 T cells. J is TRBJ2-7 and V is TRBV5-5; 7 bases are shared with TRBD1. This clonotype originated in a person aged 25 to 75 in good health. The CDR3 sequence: CASSLEGASYEQYF. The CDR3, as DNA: TGTGCCAGCAGCTTAGAGGGGGCCTCCTACGAGCAGTACTTC.